This passage covers 2 T cell receptor beta chains from one sample sequenced in a study of blood T cell repertoires in COVID-19. Repertoires were generated with immunoSEQ multiplex PCR, while TCRdb's copy carries only in-frame clones and drops some. The sample carries 150,000 to 200,000 clones, around 90% recorded once. Sequencing was carried out using peripheral blood. The receptor source for this set is a human donor in a cohort sampled during active COVID-19.

This clone has just one count. The rearrangement joins TRBV19 to TRBJ2-7; D might be TRBD2 (5 bases). This CDR3 is 13 amino acids long. V was trimmed by 3 bases and J by 3 bases, leaving 9 bases between them. The germline V gene has CDR1 LNHDA and CDR2 SQIVND (reference sequence). CDR3: CASSISTSYEQYF. CDR3 sequence (DNA): TGTGCCAGTAGTATCTCTACTAGCTACGAGCAGTACTTC.

The rearrangement uses TRBV7-8 and TRBJ2-7; 8 nucleotides match TRBD2. V was pared by 5 bases and J by 1 base, with 4 bases of the junction left unmatched. Germline CDR1 reads SGHVS; CDR2 reads FQNEAQ. There are 14 residues in the CDR3. The CDR3 here is CASSRGGLSYEQYF. In DNA, the CDR3 is TGTGCCAGCAGCCGCGGGGGGTTGTCCTACGAGCAGTACTTC. Using reference TRBV7-8 and TRBJ2-7 for the parts outside the CDR3, the full variable domain is GAGVSQSPRYKVAKRGQDVALRCDPISGHVSLFWYQQALGQGPEFLTYFQNEAQLDKSGLPSDRFFAERPEGSVSTLKIQRTQQEDSAVYLCASSRGGLSYEQYFGPGTRLTVT.